The entry that follows covers one TCR beta chain sequence. Antigen unknown. One end of the junction is discordant with germline, which a read error may explain. This sample is part of a study of T-cell reconstitution after alpha-beta-depleted transplantation in children. Findings of the study overall: Alpha-beta T cells present about two months after transplant were reported to originate from several hundred expanded graft clones. T-cell counts and diversity at one year post-transplant came mainly from newly produced T cells. Several patients had high TCRbeta diversity at day 60; it came from surviving recipient T cells and thymic progenitors.

For TCRbeta, the library was prepared with unique molecular identifiers. TCRdb itself ran the PCR reads through MiXCR, one entry per CDR3 protein. The table includes a few hundred thousand distinct CDR3 sequences, 20% to 30% detected once. The CDR3 covers 16 residues. CDR1 ENHRY and CDR2 SYGVKD come from the germline V gene. The gene calls are TRBV10-3 and TRBJ1-6, with D uncertain. This TCR was sampled from a boy under two years old with Wiskott-Aldrich syndrome, due to receive a stem cell transplant. The sample was PBMCs, taken before TCRalphabeta/CD19-depleted stem cell transplant. The CDR3 reads CVISDGEKVYNSPLHF. In DNA form, the CDR3 reads TGTGTCATCAGTGACGGGGAGAAGGTCTATAATTCACCCCTCCACTTT.